This T cell receptor (beta chain) is from a study of radiation and T cells in renal cell carcinoma. Time point defined: blood 4 weeks post-SBRT, at nephrectomy. The treatment was: 15 Gy SBRT to primary tumor, nephrectomy 4 weeks later. CDR3 size: 15 residues. V lost 5 bases, J lost 8 bases, and 9 bases stayed unmatched. In germline, CDR1 is MNHEY, CDR2 SVGAGI. This clone was picked up one time. Sequenced by immunoSEQ multiplex PCR; TCRdb stores in-frame clones only, minus some. The repertoire includes under 35,000 clones, over 70% of them detected once, and roughly 30% sits in the top ten. This sequence was found in a man between 60 and 75 years old with renal cell carcinoma. The chain employs TRBV6-5 and TRBJ1-4; TRBD1 matches 9 bases. The input for sequencing was blood, taken from a patient whose treatment included radiotherapy and nephrectomy. The CDR3 sequence: CASSTTGTGNEKLFF. The CDR3 DNA reads TGTGCCAGCAGTACCACCGGGACAGGGAACGAAAAACTGTTTTTT.